This T cell receptor (beta chain) was recorded in a study of blood T cell repertoires in COVID-19. Looking at the study overall: Sources were T cells, B-cell-depleted T cells, or PBMCs; the material itself was cDNA or gDNA.

The V gene end was trimmed by 2 bases and the J gene end by 2 bases; junction bases not matched to a gene: 13. This CDR3 contains 18 residues. Germline V CDR1 and CDR2: SGHRS, YFSETQ. Original analysis: Reference gene primer amplification yielded estimated nucleated cell counts. This table comes from immunoSEQ multiplex PCR, and its TCRdb copy is limited to in-frame clones, with some not included. V and J calls and clone size follow that table, whereas D and trimming were derived from the DNA. The data contain over 30,000 clones, 90% of them singletons. This TCR was recovered from a man older than 75 with acute or convalescent COVID-19. The specimen sequenced was peripheral blood. J is TRBJ1-1 and V is TRBV5-1, with 9 bases lining up with TRBD1. The chain's CDR3 is CASSFFSGQGTFNTEAFF. The DNA for the CDR3 is TGCGCCAGCAGCTTTTTCTCCGGACAGGGGACGTTTAACACTGAAGCTTTCTTT.